This T cell receptor beta chain was found in a study of breast tumors, draining lymph nodes, adjacent tissues. The CDR3 consists of 16 residues. Between the trimmed V and J ends, which lost 3 bases and 5 bases, there was a span of 20 bases. The germline V gene encodes CDR1 SGDLS and CDR2 YYNGEE. General observations from the study: Tumor and nontumor repertoires were significantly more similar in luminal-like than in basal-like breast cancer. Tumor repertoires ranked between lymph nodes and nontumor tissue in diversity, with V and J gene preferences. Findings are consistent with lymph node origin and intratumoral expansion of most tumor T cells.

TCRdb itself ran the multiplex PCR reads through MiXCR, one entry per CDR3 protein. The profile shows roughly 21,000 distinct CDR3 sequences, around 50% of them singletons. This clonotype occurred many times. Antigen specificity is unknown. This TCR was recovered from a female donor with breast cancer. Some clones in this sample may be carry-over from other donors' samples. Material for sequencing was breast tumor tissue. The V call is TRBV9, the J call TRBJ1-1; maybe TRBD1 (5 bases). The CDR3 sequence: CASSAGDPYLETEAFF. In DNA form, the CDR3 reads TGTGCCAGCAGCGCTGGGGACCCCTATTTAGAGACTGAAGCTTTCTTT.